This record covers a single T cell receptor (beta chain). The sample is drawn from a study of Ad26.COV2.S vaccination and SARS-CoV-2 variants. Treatment reported: about 20 received Ad26.COV2.S at low or high dose, single or two shots; 5 received placebo; per-sample allocation not given. Following the first vaccine or placebo injection, samples were taken on day 63. The donor's status was that of an adult aged 18-55 years in Boston. Wuhan-strain SARS-CoV-2 spike was expressed by the Ad26 vector that made up the vaccine. The CDR3 runs to 14 residues. V shed 1 base and J shed 2 bases, with 8 bases lying between them. The germline V gene has CDR1 SGHAT and CDR2 FQNNGV. Only in-frame clones appear in the TCRdb table, and some are missing; sequencing was by immunoSEQ multiplex PCR. The table lists around 300,000 clones, almost 90% of them singletons.

V is TRBV11-2 and J is TRBJ2-5; D perhaps matches TRBD2 (6 bases). The sequenced sample was peripheral blood, obtained in a trial of Ad26.COV2.S vaccine versus placebo. The clonotype originates from a person between 18 and 60 years old who received the Ad26.COV2.S COVID-19 vaccine or a placebo. The CDR3 DNA reads TGTGCCAGCAGCTTAGCGGGACTGCAAGAGACCCAGTACTTC. Translating it yields CASSLAGLQETQYF.